This TCR beta chain was observed in a study of blood T cell repertoires in COVID-19. About the research overall: The analysed material was cDNA or gDNA that came from T cells, B-cell-depleted T cells, or PBMCs.

CDR1 is MNHEY, CDR2 SVGAGI, per germline. The CDR3 has 15 residues. The V end was cut by 6 bases, the J end by 4 bases, with 18 bases between. The table came from immunoSEQ multiplex PCR; TCRdb's copy has only in-frame clones and leaves some out. This sample carries 90,000 to 130,000 clones, around four fifths of them seen once, and the ten largest clones take 0.7% to 1%. The sample consisted of peripheral blood. The rearrangement joins TRBV6-5 to TRBJ1-2, with a possible D match to TRBD1 (5 bases). The sequence came from a woman in her 70s with acute or convalescent COVID-19. CDR3 bases: TGTGCCAGCAGCAGGGTCGACGGAACAACCTATGGCTACACCTTC. Translated, it gives CASSRVDGTTYGYTF.